Below, 17 T cell receptor beta chains from the same sample are listed, as sequenced in a study of cytomegalovirus exposure and HLA in healthy donors. Primers included in the PCR were 60 Vbeta and 13 Jbeta primers. Profiling relied on immunoSEQ multiplex PCR, and the TCRdb table lists in-frame clones only, not all of them. The table includes roughly 97,000 clones, roughly 78% detected once. The specimen was PBMCs. The receptors stem from a woman aged 40 to 50 in good health and CMV-seronegative.

The chain combines TRBV28 with TRBJ1-1; a weak D match, TRBD1 (6 bases). The germline V gene has CDR1 MDHEN and CDR2 SYDVKM. Trimming left V 5 bases short and J 0 bases short, with 13 bases between. The CDR3 loop spans 15 amino acids. The CDR3 protein is CASSPGTSLNTEAFF. In nucleotides, the CDR3 is TGTGCCAGCAGTCCCGGGACAAGTCTGAACACTGAAGCTTTCTTT.

The chain uses TRBV4-1 and TRBJ2-7; maybe TRBD2 (5 bases). The germline V gene has CDR1 MGHRA and CDR2 YSYEKL. Trimming left V 1 base short and J 2 bases short, with 12 bases between. This CDR3 comprises 15 residues. The CDR3 reads CASSQGPGVAYEQYF. CDR3 bases: TGCGCCAGCAGCCAAGGGCCCGGGGTGGCCTACGAGCAGTACTTC.

The gene calls are TRBV5-6 and TRBJ2-6; D is unclear. This CDR3 contains 15 residues. In germline, CDR1 is SGHDT, CDR2 YYEEEE. The germline V and J ends were trimmed by 2 bases and 0 bases, with 6 bases remaining between them. CDR3 sequence reads: CASSFGFSGANVLTF. Written as DNA, the CDR3 is TGTGCCAGCAGCTTTGGCTTCTCTGGGGCCAACGTCCTGACTTTC. Supplemented by reference TRBV5-6 and TRBJ2-6, the full variable domain reads DAGVTQSPTHLIKTRGQQVTLRCSPKSGHDTVSWYQQALGQGPQFIFQYYEEEERQRGNFPDRFSGHQFPNYSSELNVNALLLGDSALYLCASSFGFSGANVLTFGAGSRLTVL.

V gene TRBV29-1 combines with J gene TRBJ1-1; no clear D. The V and J ends lost 4 bases and 5 bases respectively, with 14 bases between them. The V gene's germline CDR1 is SQVTM and CDR2 ANQGSEA. This CDR3 is 13 amino acids long. As DNA, the CDR3 is TGCAGCGTTGGGGCAGGTTGGGAGACTGAAGCTTTCTTT. Encoded protein: CSVGAGWETEAFF.

This chain links TRBV6-5 with TRBJ1-1; 11 positions match TRBD1. J gave up 1 base and V 4 bases, and 2 bases lay outside the gene matches. Germline loops: CDR1 MNHEY, CDR2 SVGAGI. This CDR3 is 15 amino acids long. In nucleotides, the CDR3 is TGTGCCAGCAGTTCGGACAGGGGGCAGAACACTGAAGCTTTCTTT. Amino acids: CASSSDRGQNTEAFF.

V gene TRBV7-9 combines with J gene TRBJ1-5; a possible D gene is TRBD1 (5 bases). Germline V gene lookup returns CDR1 SEHNR and CDR2 FQNEAQ (reference sequence). The CDR3 has 16 residues. Trimming stripped 2 bases from V and 5 bases from J, with 16 bases between. CDR3 in amino acids: CASSLHTQGPDQPQHF. The DNA for the CDR3 is TGTGCCAGCAGCTTACACACCCAGGGCCCGGATCAGCCCCAGCATTTT.

This clone was counted a single time. V gene TRBV13 combines with J gene TRBJ2-7; TRBD2 matches at 12 bases. This CDR3 has 16 amino acids. Per the germline V gene, CDR1 is PRHDT and CDR2 is FYEKMQ (reference sequence). V trimming: 4 bases; J trimming: 6 bases; junction bases outside the gene matches: 10. The CDR3 coding sequence is TGTGCCAGCAGCTCCTCTAGCGGGAGGGTATACTCCGAGCAGTACTTC. This encodes CASSSSSGRVYSEQYF.

The chain combines TRBV28 with TRBJ2-7, with D tentatively TRBD2 (6 bases). CDR3 size: 14 residues. Germline V CDR1 and CDR2: MDHEN, SYDVKM. V lost 5 bases and J lost 3, with 14 bases in between. CDR3 residues: CASSTGVILYEQYF. The CDR3 region has the DNA TGTGCCAGCAGTACGGGGGTAATCCTCTACGAGCAGTACTTC.

The V gene is TRBV4-3, the J gene TRBJ2-3, with 7 bases aligning to TRBD1. Trimming took 9 bases from V and 0 from J; bases not matched to a gene: 6. This CDR3 spans 14 amino acids. Per the germline V gene, CDR1 is LGHNA and CDR2 is YSLEER. The CDR3 loop is CASRDSLSTDTQYF. CDR3 nucleotide sequence: TGCGCCAGTCGGGACAGTCTCAGCACAGATACGCAGTATTTT.

The chain employs TRBV28 and TRBJ2-7; D possibly corresponds to TRBD2 (5 bases). The CDR3 length is 13 residues. Germline lookup yields CDR1 MDHEN and CDR2 SYDVKM. V was trimmed by 10 bases and J by 0 bases, leaving 13 bases between them. CDR3: CATRGSPSYEQYF. The CDR3 DNA sequence: TGTGCCACCCGGGGATCCCCCTCCTACGAGCAGTACTTC.

This chain links TRBV7-9 with TRBJ2-7; 8 bases map to TRBD2. The CDR3 has 16 residues. Germline assignment: CDR1 SEHNR and CDR2 FQNEAQ (reference sequence). V lost 0 bases to trimming and J lost 3 bases; unmatched junction nucleotides: 7. The CDR3 region is CASSLALGLEDYEQYF. The CDR3 bases are TGTGCCAGCAGCTTAGCGCTGGGACTAGAAGACTACGAGCAGTACTTC.

The rearrangement uses TRBV7-2 and TRBJ2-7; 9 bases agree with TRBD2. V lost 4 bases to trimming and J lost 0 bases; unmatched junction nucleotides: 4. The CDR3 loop spans 15 amino acids. From germline, CDR1 is SGHTA and CDR2 FQGNSA. CDR3: CASSSEAGGSYEQYF. CDR3 nucleotides: TGTGCCAGCAGCTCGGAAGCGGGAGGCTCCTACGAGCAGTACTTC.

This chain links TRBV11-3 with TRBJ1-1; the match to TRBD1 covers 9 bases. The CDR3 has 15 residues. CDR1 and CDR2 from the germline V gene are SGHNT and YENEEA. Trimming cost V 3 bases and J 5 bases; bases outside gene matches: 7. CDR3 nucleotide sequence: TGTGCCAGCAGCTTTTCAGGGACAGGGAATACTGAAGCTTTCTTT. This gives the protein CASSFSGTGNTEAFF.

V usage is TRBV6-6 and J usage is TRBJ1-5, with D unresolved. With 0 bases removed from V and 7 bases from J, the gap between germline ends came to 7 bases. The CDR3 sequence is 13 residues long. Germline V gene sequence: CDR1 MNHNY, CDR2 SVGAGI (reference sequence). The CDR3 loop is CASSYSRQQPQHF. The CDR3 coding sequence is TGTGCCAGCAGTTACTCCCGACAACAGCCCCAGCATTTT.

V is TRBV6-5 and J is TRBJ2-7, with 8 bases fitting TRBD1. The ends lost 5 bases at V and 6 bases at J; junction bases unmatched: 6. This CDR3 is built from 13 residues. CDR1 is MNHEY and CDR2 is SVGAGI in the germline V gene. The CDR3 sequence: CASSTPGTGEQYF. The CDR3 DNA sequence: TGTGCCAGCAGTACCCCCGGGACAGGCGAGCAGTACTTC.

The V call is TRBV4-1, the J call TRBJ2-2, with 8 bases identical to TRBD1. The CDR3 covers 16 residues. J was trimmed by 8 bases and V by 4 bases; bases with no gene match: 12. Germline V gene data show CDR1 as MGHRA and CDR2 as YSYEKL. In DNA form, the CDR3 reads TGCGCCAGCAGCCGACTAACTTCAGGGGGCGGGGGGGAGCTGTTTTTT. This translates into CASSRLTSGGGGELFF.

This clone occurred once. The chain carries TRBV5-4 and TRBJ2-2; TRBD2 matches 8 bases. J was trimmed by 6 bases and V by 1 base; bases with no gene match: 5. This CDR3 has 15 residues. Germline lookup yields CDR1 SGHNT and CDR2 YYREEE (reference sequence). The CDR3 DNA is TGTGCCAGCAGCTTGACTAGCGGTCTTGCCGGGGAGCTGTTTTTT. Translated, it gives CASSLTSGLAGELFF.